This T cell receptor (beta chain) was identified in a study of shared clonotypes between healthy human individuals. Looking at the study overall: Aged between 18 and 49, the donors were a couple of women and three men. Study-level results: Naive CD4 clonotypes overlapped across a handful of donors at roughly 5%.

The CDR3 runs 13 residues. V lost 3 bases and J 6 bases, leaving 12 bases between the germline ends. Germline CDR1 LGHNT, CDR2 FRNRAP. In the case of this clone: What it binds is not known.

Measured with immunoSEQ multiplex PCR; TCRdb has only the in-frame clones, and not every one. Of 850,000 to 1,200,000 clones listed, 60% to 80% are singletons. The rearrangement links TRBV12-5 to TRBJ2-7, with D unresolved. This sequence originates from a man aged 18 to 30 in good health. Sequences were obtained from memory CD4+ T cells sorted from blood. Subset of the sample: CD45RA-negative fraction. For the CDR3, the DNA is TGTGCTAGTGGTTTTGGATTAGAGCGCGAGCAGTACTTC. Its translation is CASGFGLEREQYF.